Listed below are T cell receptor beta chains from one sample, sequenced in a study of blood T cell repertoires in COVID-19. Some clones are missing from TCRdb's copy, which holds only in-frame ones; the method was immunoSEQ multiplex PCR. Of about 83,000 clones listed, around 90% are singletons. The sequenced sample consisted of peripheral blood. These TCRs come from a woman in her forties or fifties with active or convalescent COVID-19. The CDR3 runs from the conserved cysteine through the conserved F or W. A D gene is named only where the DNA matches it firmly. Size values are once, few and many counts, or a class for expanded clones, and some rows have none.

size	V	D	J	DNA	CDR3
.	TRBV5-1	.	TRBJ1-2	TGCGCCACCCAAGGACAGCGTGGCTACACCTTC	CATQGQRGYTF
.	TRBV29-1	TRBD1	TRBJ1-2	TGCAGCGCCCGGGACAGGGAAAACTATGGCTACACCTTC	CSARDRENYGYTF
.	TRBV3-1/TRBV3-2	TRBD1	TRBJ1-2	TGTGCCAGCAGCCAAGGAGGGGACAGGGGGCGGTCCTATGGCTACACCTTC	CASSQGGDRGRSYGYTF
.	TRBV7-2	.	TRBJ2-3	TGTGCCAGCAGCTCCAGACTCCACCTCACAGATACGCAGTATTTT	CASSSRLHLTDTQYF
.	TRBV7-2	TRBD2	TRBJ2-1	TGTGCCAGCAGCTTAGTTGGGACTAGCGGGGGGGCCGGTGAGCAGTTCTTC	CASSLVGTSGGAGEQFF
few	TRBV5-1	.	TRBJ1-1	TGCGCCAGCAGCTTGACAGGGAACACTGAAGCTTTCTTT	CASSLTGNTEAFF
.	TRBV27	TRBD1	TRBJ1-3	TGTGCCAGCAGCTCCCTTGCAGGACAGGGGACGGACGGAAACACCATATATTTT	CASSSLAGQGTDGNTIYF
.	TRBV19	TRBD1	TRBJ2-1	TGTGCCAGTAGTATCACAGGGGGCGATGAGCAGTTCTTC	CASSITGGDEQFF
once	TRBV24-1	TRBD1	TRBJ2-5	TGTGCCACCAGTGATAGACAGGGGCAAGAGACCCAGTACTTC	CATSDRQGQETQYF
once	TRBV9	.	TRBJ2-3	TGTGCCAGCAGCGTGGTCGGGGGTGACACAGATACGCAGTATTTT	CASSVVGGDTDTQYF
.	TRBV19	TRBD1	TRBJ1-1	TGTGCCAGTAGTATAGACCGGACAGGGGGCACTGAAGCTTTCTTT	CASSIDRTGGTEAFF
.	TRBV7-8	.	TRBJ2-2	TGTGCCAGCAGCCCCGGACTCCGGGCCACCGGGGAGCTGTTTTTT	CASSPGLRATGELFF
.	TRBV24-1	TRBD1	TRBJ1-5	TGTGCCACCAGTGATTCAGGGGGCTCCTACAATCAGCCCCAGCATTTT	CATSDSGGSYNQPQHF
.	TRBV19	TRBD1	TRBJ1-5	TGTGCCAGTAGTATATGGACAGGGACGTATAGCAATCAGCCCCAGCATTTT	CASSIWTGTYSNQPQHF
.	TRBV6-2/TRBV6-3	.	TRBJ2-7	TGTGCCAGCAGTTATCTGGAGGCCTACGAGCAGTACTTC	CASSYLEAYEQYF
.	TRBV11-2	.	TRBJ1-6	TGTGCCAGCAGCTCAGGGGCCGGAAATTCACCCCTCCACTTT	CASSSGAGNSPLHF
once	TRBV9	TRBD1	TRBJ1-2	TGTGCCAGCAGCTTAGACGGGACAGGGGCCTATGGCTACACCTTC	CASSLDGTGAYGYTF
.	TRBV19	TRBD1	TRBJ1-2	TGTGCCAGTAGTATCCTCCCCTCGTCCGGACAGGGGTATGGCTACACCTTC	CASSILPSSGQGYGYTF
.	TRBV21-1	.	TRBJ2-1	TGTGCCAGCAGGACCTGGGGTCCGACAGGGGCTGGAACTAGCGGGTGCTACTCCTACAATGAGCAGTTCTTC	CASRTWGPTGAGTSGCYSYNEQFF